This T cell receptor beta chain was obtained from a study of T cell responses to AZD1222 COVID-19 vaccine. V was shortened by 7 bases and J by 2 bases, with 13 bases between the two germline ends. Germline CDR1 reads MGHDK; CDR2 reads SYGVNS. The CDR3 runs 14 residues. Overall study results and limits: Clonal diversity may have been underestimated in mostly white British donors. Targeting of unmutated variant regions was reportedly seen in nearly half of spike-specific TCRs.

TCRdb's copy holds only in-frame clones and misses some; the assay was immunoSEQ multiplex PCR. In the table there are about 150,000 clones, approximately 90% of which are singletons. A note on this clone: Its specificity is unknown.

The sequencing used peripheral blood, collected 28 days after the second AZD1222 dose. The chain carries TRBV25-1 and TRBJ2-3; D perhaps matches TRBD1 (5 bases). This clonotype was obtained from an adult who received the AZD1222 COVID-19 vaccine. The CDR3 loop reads CASNGATATDTQYF. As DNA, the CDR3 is TGTGCCAGCAATGGGGCAACGGCCACAGATACGCAGTATTTT.